This TCR beta chain was sequenced in a study of CD8 T cells in ankylosing spondylitis. Each CDR3 protein is one row after TCRdb ran MiXCR on the 5' RACE reads. The sample records 250,000 or so distinct CDR3 sequences, more than 15% being singletons. This clonotype turned up a few times. Looked up from germline, CDR1 is MDHEN and CDR2 is SYDVKM. V lost 6 bases to trimming and J lost 3 bases; unmatched junction nucleotides: 11. The CDR3 extends over 16 amino acids. Material: blood, either unsorted or a sorted T cell fraction (not recorded which). This chain connects TRBV28 to TRBJ2-5, with TRBD1 matching over 9 bases. The sequence was collected from a male donor with ankylosing spondylitis or in good health (not recorded which). The CDR3 nucleotides read TGTGCCAGCAGCCCCCGAGACAGGGGGGTGAAAGAGACCCAGTACTTC. Translated, it gives CASSPRDRGVKETQYF.